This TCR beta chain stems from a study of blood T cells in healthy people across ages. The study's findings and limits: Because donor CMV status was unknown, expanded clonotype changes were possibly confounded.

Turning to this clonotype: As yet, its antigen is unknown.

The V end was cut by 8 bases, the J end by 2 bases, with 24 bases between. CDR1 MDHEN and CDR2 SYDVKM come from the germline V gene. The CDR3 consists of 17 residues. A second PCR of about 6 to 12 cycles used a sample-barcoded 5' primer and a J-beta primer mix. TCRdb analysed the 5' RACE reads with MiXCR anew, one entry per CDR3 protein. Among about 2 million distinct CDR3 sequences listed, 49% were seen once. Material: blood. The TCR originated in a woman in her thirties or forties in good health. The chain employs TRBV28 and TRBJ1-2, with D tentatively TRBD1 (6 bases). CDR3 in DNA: TGTGCCAGCCAGGTTTTTGGGGGCGAGGGAATAAACTATGGCTACACCTTC. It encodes CASQVFGGEGINYGYTF.